This T cell receptor beta chain is from a study of breast tumors, draining lymph nodes, adjacent tissues. TCRdb recomputed calls from the multiplex PCR reads with MiXCR, one row per CDR3 protein. Here the sample spans around 25,000 distinct CDR3 sequences, roughly a quarter being singletons. Whole-study findings and limits: Compared with lymph nodes, tumors were less diverse; compared with nontumor tissue, more.

This clonotype was found many times. Its specificity is not known. Trimming stripped 6 bases from V and 7 bases from J, with 34 bases between. The germline CDR1 and CDR2 sequences are MDHEN and SYDVKM. CDR3 size: 19 residues. The sequence derives from a female donor with breast cancer. Some clones in this sample may be carry-over from other donors' samples. Sequencing used breast tumor tissue. The rearrangement uses TRBV28 and TRBJ2-7, with D possibly called TRBD1 or TRBD2 (5 bases each). The CDR3 DNA sequence: TGTGCCAGCAGCCAAGATGGGGGACCATTGGCGAACTACGACTGGGAGCAGTACTTC. This encodes CASSQDGGPLANYDWEQYF.